The T cell receptor (beta chain) described here comes from a study of blood T cells in healthy people across ages. The authors ran a second PCR of 7 to 11 cycles using a sample-barcoded 5' primer and a J-beta primer mix. A single record per CDR3 protein comes from TCRdb applying MiXCR to the 5' RACE reads. The table includes some 890,000 distinct CDR3 sequences, just under 30% detected once. Study results and limitations: In older individuals, TCR beta diversity per million T cells was lower, falling roughly linearly with age.

Of note for this clonotype: Its antigen is as yet unknown.

CDR3 length: 16 amino acids. The ends lost 5 bases at V and 6 bases at J; junction bases unmatched: 13. CDR1 is MGHRA and CDR2 is YSYEKL in the germline V gene. These same records also appear under a second study, on T cells of mothers and their children. As reported in that work: Each mother yielded more than 9.5 million TCR beta CDR3 reads. Each child yielded 2.5 million to 3 million reads. Pairs that are related and pairs that are unrelated have TCR recombination output shaped similarly by thymic selection.

The material sequenced was blood. This TCR was sampled from a woman aged 40 to 50 in good health. The chain recombines TRBV4-1 with TRBJ1-5, with 7 bases identical to TRBD1. CDR3 region: CASSDIRTGQGQPQHF. The CDR3 region has the DNA TGCGCCAGCAGCGATATTCGGACAGGTCAAGGTCAGCCCCAGCATTTT.